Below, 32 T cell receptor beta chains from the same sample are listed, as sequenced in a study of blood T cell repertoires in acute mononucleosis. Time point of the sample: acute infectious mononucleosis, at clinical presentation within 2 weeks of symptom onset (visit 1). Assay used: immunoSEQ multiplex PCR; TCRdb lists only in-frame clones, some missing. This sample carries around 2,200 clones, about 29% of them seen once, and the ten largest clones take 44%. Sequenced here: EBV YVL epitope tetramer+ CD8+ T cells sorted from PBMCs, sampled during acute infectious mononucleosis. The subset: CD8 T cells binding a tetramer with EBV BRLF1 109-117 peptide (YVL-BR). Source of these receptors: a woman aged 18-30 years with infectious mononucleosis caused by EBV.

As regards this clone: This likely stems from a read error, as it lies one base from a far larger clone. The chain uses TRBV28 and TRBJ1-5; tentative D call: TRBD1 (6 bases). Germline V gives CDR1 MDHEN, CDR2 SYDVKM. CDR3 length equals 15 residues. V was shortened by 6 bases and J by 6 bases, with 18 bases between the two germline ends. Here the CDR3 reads CASRFLLGGAQPQHF. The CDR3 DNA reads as TGTGCCAGCAGGTTCCTTCTGGGGGGGGCTCAGCCCCAGCATTTT. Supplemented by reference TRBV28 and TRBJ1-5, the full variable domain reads DVKVTQSSRYLVKRTGEKVFLECVQDMDHENMFWYRQDPGLGLRLIYFSYDVKMKEKGDIPEGYSVSREKKERFSLILESASTNQTSMYLCASRFLLGGAQPQHFGDGTRLSIL.

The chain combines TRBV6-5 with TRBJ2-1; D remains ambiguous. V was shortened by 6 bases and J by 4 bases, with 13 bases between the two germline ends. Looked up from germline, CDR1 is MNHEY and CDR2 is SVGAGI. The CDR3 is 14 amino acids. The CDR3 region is CASSLDPGYNEQFF. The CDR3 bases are TGTGCCAGCAGCTTAGATCCCGGTTACAATGAGCAGTTCTTC.

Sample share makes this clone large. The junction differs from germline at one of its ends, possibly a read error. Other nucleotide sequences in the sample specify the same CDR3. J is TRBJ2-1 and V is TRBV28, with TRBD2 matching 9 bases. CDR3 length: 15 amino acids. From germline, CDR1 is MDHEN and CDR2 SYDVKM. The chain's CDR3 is CASRPTLGLAGEKFF. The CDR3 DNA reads TGTGCCAGCAGACCAACCCTGGGACTAGCAGGTGAGAAGTTCTTC.

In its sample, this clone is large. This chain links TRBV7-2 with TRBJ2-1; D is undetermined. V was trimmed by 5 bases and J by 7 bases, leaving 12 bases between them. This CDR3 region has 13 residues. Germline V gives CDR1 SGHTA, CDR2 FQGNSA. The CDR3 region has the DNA TGTGCCAGCAGCCAACTACCCTTGAATGAGCAGTTCTTC. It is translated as CASSQLPLNEQFF.

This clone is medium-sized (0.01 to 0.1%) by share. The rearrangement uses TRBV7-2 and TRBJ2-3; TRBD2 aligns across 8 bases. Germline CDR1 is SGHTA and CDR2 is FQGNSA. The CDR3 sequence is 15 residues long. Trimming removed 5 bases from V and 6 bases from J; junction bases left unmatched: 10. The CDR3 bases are TGTGCCAGCAGCCGGACAAGCGGGAGTGGCGATACGCAGTATTTT. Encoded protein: CASSRTSGSGDTQYF.

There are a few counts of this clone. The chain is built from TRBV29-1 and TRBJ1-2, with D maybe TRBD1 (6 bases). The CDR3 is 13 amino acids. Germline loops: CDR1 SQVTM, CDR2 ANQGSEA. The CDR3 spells CSATRQDNYGYTF. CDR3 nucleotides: TGCAGTGCCACTCGACAGGATAACTATGGCTACACCTTC. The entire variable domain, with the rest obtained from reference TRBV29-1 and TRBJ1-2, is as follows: SAVISQKPSRDICQRGTSLTIQCQVDSQVTMMFWYRQQPGQSLTLIATANQGSEATYESGFVIDKFPISRPNLTFSTLTVSNMSPEDSSIYLCSATRQDNYGYTFGSGTRLTVV.

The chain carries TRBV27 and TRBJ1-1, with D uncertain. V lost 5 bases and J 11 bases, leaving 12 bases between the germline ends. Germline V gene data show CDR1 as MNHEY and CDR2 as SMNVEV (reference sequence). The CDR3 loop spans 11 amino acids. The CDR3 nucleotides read TGTGCCAGCAGTCATATGTTTGCGGCTTTCTTT. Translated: CASSHMFAAFF.

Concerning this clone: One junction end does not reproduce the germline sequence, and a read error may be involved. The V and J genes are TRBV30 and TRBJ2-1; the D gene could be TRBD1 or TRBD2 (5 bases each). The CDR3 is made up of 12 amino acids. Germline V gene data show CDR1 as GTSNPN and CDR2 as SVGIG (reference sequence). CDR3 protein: CQPGPGYNEQFF. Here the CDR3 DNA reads TGCCAACCGGGACCCGGGTACAATGAGCAGTTCTTC.

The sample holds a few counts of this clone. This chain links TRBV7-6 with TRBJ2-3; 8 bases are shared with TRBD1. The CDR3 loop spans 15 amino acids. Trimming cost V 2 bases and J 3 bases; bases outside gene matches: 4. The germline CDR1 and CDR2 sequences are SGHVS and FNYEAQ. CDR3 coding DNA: TGTGCCAGCAGCTTAAGGCAGGGGGCGACAGATACGCAGTATTTT. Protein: CASSLRQGATDTQYF.

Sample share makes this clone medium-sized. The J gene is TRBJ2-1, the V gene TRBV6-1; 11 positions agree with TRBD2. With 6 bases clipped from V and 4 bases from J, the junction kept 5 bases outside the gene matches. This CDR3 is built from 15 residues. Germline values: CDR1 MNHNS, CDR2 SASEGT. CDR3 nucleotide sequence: TGTGCCAGCAGACAACTAGCGGGAGAGTACAATGAGCAGTTCTTC. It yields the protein CASRQLAGEYNEQFF.

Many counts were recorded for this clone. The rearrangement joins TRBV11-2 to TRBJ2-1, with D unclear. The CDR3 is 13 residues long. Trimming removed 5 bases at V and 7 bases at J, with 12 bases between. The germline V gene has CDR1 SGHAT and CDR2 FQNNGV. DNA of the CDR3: TGTGCCAGCAGCCAACTACCCTTGAATGAGCAGTTCTTC. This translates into CASSQLPLNEQFF.

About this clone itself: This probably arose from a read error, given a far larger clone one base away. This CDR3 reads CASSLAETALIEQYF. As DNA, the CDR3 is TGCGCCAGCAGCTTGGCCGAGACAGCCCTCATAGAGCAGTACTTC. The genes are TRBV5-1 and TRBJ2-7; a possible D gene is TRBD1 (5 bases). V was shortened by 0 bases and J by 7 bases, with 17 bases between the two germline ends. This CDR3 comprises 15 residues. Germline values: CDR1 SGHRS, CDR2 YFSETQ.

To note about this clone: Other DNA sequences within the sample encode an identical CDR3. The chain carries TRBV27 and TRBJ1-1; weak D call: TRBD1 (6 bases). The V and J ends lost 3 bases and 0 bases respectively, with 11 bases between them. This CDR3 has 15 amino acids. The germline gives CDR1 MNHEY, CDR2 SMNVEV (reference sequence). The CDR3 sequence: CASSFLGQMNTEAFF. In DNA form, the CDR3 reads TGTGCCAGCAGTTTTCTGGGACAAATGAACACTGAAGCTTTCTTT.

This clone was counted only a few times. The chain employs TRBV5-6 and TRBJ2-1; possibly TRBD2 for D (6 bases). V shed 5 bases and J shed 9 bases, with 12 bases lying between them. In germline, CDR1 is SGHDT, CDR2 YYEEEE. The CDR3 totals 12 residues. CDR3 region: CASSPMGGEQFF. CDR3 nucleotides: TGTGCCAGCAGTCCCATGGGGGGTGAGCAGTTCTTC.

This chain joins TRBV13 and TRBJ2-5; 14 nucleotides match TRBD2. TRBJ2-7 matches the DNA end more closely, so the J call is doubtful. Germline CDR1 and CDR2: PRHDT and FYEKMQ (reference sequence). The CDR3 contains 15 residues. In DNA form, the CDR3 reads TGTGCCAGCAGCACCGGGACTAGCGGGAGTTCCGAGCAGTACTTC. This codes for CASSTGTSGSSEQYF.

In DNA form, the CDR3 reads TGTGCCAGCAGGGCCGGGACAGGGGGCACAGATACGCAGTATTTT. This gives the protein CASRAGTGGTDTQYF. The V gene is TRBV12-2, the J gene TRBJ2-3; the DNA was not used to check the table's D call, TRBD1. TRBV12-2 is a pseudogene locus. The CDR3 loop spans 15 amino acids.

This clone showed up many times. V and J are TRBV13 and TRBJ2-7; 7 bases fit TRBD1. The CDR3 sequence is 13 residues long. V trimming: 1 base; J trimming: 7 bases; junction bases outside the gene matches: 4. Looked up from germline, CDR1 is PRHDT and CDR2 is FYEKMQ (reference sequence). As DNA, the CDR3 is TGTGCCAGCAGCTTAGCGCCGACAGGGGAGCAGTACTTC. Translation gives CASSLAPTGEQYF. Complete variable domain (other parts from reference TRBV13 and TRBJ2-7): AAGVIQSPRHLIKEKRETATLKCYPIPRHDTVYWYQQGPGQDPQFLISFYEKMQSDKGSIPDRFSAQQFSDYHSELNMSSLELGDSALYFCASSLAPTGEQYFGPGTRLTVT.

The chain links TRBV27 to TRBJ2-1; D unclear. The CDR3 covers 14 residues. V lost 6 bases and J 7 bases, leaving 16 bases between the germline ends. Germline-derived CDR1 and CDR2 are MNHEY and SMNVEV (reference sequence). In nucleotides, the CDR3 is TGTGCCAGCAGCCAAGTACTGACAATGAATGAGCAGTTCTTC. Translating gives CASSQVLTMNEQFF.

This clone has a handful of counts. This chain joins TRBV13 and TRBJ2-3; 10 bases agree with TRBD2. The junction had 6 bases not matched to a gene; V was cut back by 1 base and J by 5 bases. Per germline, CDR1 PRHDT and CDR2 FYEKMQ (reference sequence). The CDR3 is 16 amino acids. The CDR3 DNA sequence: TGTGCCAGCAGCTTAGTCCTAGCGGGAGTGGGAGATACGCAGTATTTT. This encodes CASSLVLAGVGDTQYF.

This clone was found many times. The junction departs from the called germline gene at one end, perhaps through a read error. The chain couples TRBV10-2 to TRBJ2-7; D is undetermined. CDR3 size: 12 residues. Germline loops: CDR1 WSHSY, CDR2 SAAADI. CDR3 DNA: TGTGCCAGCAGACCCCAGACCGGGGAGCAGTACTTC. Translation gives CASRPQTGEQYF.

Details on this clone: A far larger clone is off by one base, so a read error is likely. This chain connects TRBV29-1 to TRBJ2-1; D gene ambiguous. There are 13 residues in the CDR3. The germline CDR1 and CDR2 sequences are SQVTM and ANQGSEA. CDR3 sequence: CSVVEPPYNVQFF. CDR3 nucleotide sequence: TGCAGCGTTGTGGAGCCCCCCTACAATGTGCAGTTCTTC.

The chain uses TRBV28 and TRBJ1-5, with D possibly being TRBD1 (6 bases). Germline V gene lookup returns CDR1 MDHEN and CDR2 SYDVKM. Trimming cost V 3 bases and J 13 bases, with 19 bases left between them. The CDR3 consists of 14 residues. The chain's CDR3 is CASSFLLGGAQQHF. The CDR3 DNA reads TGTGCCAGCAGTTTCCTTCTGGGGGGGGCTCAGCAGCATTTT. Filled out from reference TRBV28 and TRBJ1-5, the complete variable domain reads DVKVTQSSRYLVKRTGEKVFLECVQDMDHENMFWYRQDPGLGLRLIYFSYDVKMKEKGDIPEGYSVSREKKERFSLILESASTNQTSMYLCASSFLLGGAQQHFGDGTRLSIL.

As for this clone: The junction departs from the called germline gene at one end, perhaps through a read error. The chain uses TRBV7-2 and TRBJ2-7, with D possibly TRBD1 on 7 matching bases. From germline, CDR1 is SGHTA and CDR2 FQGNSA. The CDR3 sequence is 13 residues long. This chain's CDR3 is CTSSLAPTGEQYF. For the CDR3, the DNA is TGTACCAGCAGCCTAGCGCCGACAGGGGAGCAGTACTTC.

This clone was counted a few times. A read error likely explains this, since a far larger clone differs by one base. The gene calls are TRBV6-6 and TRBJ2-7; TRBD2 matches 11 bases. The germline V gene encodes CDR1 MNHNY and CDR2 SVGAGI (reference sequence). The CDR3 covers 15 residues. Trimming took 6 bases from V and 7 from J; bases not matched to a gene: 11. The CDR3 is CASRQLAGEYNEQYF. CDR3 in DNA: TGTGCCAGCAGACAACTAGCGGGAGAGTACAATGAGCAGTACTTC.

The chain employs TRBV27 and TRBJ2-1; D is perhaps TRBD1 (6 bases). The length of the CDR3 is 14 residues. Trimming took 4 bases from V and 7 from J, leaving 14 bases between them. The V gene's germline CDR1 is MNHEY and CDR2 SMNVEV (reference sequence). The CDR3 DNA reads TGTGCCAGCAGTTCGCAGGGGAGTACGAATGAGCAGTTCTTC. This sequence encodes CASSSQGSTNEQFF.

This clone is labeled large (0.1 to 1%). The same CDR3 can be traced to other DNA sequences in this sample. The DNA of the CDR3 is TGTGCCAGCAGTTCTCTCCATGGAAGCGCCTCCGAGCAGTACTTC. Translating gives CASSSLHGSASEQYF. The chain employs TRBV28 and TRBJ2-7; no clear D. This CDR3 is 15 amino acids long. Trimming pared 4 bases from V and 6 bases from J, leaving 19 bases between. CDR1 MDHEN and CDR2 SYDVKM come from the germline V gene.

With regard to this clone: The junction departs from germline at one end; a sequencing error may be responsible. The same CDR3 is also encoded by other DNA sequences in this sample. CDR3 amino acids: CASSYIGVGYTF. The CDR3 DNA follows: TGTGCCAGCAGTTATATCGGGGTTGGCTACACCTTC. The V call is TRBV10-2, the J call TRBJ1-2; D uncertain. From germline, CDR1 is WSHSY and CDR2 SAAADI. This CDR3 comprises 12 residues.

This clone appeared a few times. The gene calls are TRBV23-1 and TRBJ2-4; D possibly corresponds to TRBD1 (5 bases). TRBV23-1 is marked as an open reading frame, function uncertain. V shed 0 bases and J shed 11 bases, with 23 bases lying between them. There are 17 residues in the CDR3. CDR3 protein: CASSQSKVDGAVKLQYF. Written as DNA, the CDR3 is TGCGCCAGCAGTCAATCTAAGGTTGATGGGGCAGTAAAACTTCAGTACTTC.

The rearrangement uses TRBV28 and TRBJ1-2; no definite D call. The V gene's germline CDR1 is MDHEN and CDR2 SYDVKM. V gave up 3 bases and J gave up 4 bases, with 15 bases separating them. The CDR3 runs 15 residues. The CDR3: CASSFLLGGGYGYTF. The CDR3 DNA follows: TGTGCCAGCAGTTTCCTTCTGGGAGGAGGCTATGGCTACACCTTC.

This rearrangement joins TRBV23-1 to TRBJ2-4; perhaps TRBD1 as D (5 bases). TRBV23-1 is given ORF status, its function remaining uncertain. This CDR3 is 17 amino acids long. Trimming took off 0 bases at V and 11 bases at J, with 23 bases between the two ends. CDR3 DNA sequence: TGCGCCAGCAGTCAATCTAAGGTTGATGGGGCAGTAACACTTCAGTACTTC. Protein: CASSQSKVDGAVTLQYF.

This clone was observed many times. The CDR3: CASSLEVRGVNTEAFF. In DNA, the CDR3 is TGTGCCAGCAGCTTAGAAGTCCGGGGGGTGAACACTGAAGCTTTCTTT. The V and J genes are TRBV7-2 and TRBJ1-1; D may be TRBD1 (5 bases). V was pared by 1 base and J by 0 bases, with 12 bases between. Per germline, CDR1 SGHTA and CDR2 FQGNSA. The CDR3 has 16 amino acids.

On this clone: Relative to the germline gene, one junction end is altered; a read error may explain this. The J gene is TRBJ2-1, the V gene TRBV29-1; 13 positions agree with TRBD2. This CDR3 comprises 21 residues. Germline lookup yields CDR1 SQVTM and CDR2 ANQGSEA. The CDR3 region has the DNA TGCAGCGTAGGAGGGTCAGGGTCCGGGACTAGCGGGGCATACTCCTTCAATGAGCAGTTCTTC. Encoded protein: CSVGGSGSGTSGAYSFNEQFF.